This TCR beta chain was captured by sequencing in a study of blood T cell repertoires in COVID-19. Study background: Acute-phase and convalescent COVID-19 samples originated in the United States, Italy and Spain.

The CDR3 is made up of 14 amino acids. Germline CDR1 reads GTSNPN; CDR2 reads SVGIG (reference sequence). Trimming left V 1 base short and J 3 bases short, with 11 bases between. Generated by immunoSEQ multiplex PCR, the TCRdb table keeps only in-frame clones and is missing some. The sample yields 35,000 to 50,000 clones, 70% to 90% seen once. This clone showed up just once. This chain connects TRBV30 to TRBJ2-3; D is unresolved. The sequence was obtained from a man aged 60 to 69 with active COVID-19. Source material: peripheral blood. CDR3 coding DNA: TGTGCCTGGAGTGGAAAGACATGGACAGATACGCAGTATTTT. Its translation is CAWSGKTWTDTQYF.